This T cell receptor beta chain was recovered during a study of T cells after somatic rescue of genetic block. Produced via immunoSEQ multiplex PCR; TCRdb's table is partial and in-frame only. The table shows 110,000 or so clones, with about 93% occurring only once. V was clipped by 1 base and J by 1 base; unmatched bases: 6. Germline-derived CDR1 and CDR2 are SGHDN and FVKESK. This CDR3 has 17 amino acids. Input material: peripheral blood mononuclear cells (PBMCs). J is TRBJ1-1 and V is TRBV14; 10 bases map to TRBD1. The origin of this receptor is a woman between 18 and 29 years old. In nucleotides, the CDR3 is TGTGCCAGCAGCCAAGCCGGACAGGGGGGATGGAACACTGAAGCTTTCTTT. Encoded protein: CASSQAGQGGWNTEAFF.